The present T cell receptor beta chain was sequenced within a study of cytomegalovirus exposure and HLA in healthy donors. Those who donated were healthy bone marrow donors. Notes on this clone: The antigen is unknown.

In the PCR, 60 Vbeta and 13 Jbeta primers were used. Sequenced by immunoSEQ multiplex PCR; TCRdb stores in-frame clones only, minus some. The table includes 150,000 to 180,000 clones, 80% detected once. Study findings and constraints: Investigators reported more than 150 TCR beta chains as tied to cytomegalovirus. Previously analyzed data showed that most TCR beta V segments were productive at a frequency of about 90% or about 30%.

Input material: PBMCs. This sequence originates from a woman between 40 and 50 years old in good health and CMV-seropositive.

The CDR3: CASSRGASGRANEQFF. The CDR3 DNA follows: TGCGCCAGCAGCCGAGGGGCTAGCGGGAGGGCAAATGAGCAGTTCTTC. V is TRBV5-1 and J is TRBJ2-1; TRBD2 matches 12 bases. CDR1 is SGHRS and CDR2 is YFSETQ in the germline V gene. V lost 4 bases, J lost 7 bases, and 9 bases stayed unmatched. The CDR3 sequence is 16 residues long.